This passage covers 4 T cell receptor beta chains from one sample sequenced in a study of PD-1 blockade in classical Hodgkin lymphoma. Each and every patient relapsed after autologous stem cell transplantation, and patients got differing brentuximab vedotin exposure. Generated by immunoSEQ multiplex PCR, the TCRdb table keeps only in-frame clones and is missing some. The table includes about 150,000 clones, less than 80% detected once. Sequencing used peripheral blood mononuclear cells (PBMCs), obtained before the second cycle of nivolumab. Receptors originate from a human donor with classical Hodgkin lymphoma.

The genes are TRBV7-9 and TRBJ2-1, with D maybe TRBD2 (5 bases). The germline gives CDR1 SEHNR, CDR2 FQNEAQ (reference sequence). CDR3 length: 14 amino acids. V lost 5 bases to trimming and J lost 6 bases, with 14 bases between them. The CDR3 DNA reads TGTGCCAGCAGCCTCACACTAGGACTCAATGAGCAGTTCTTC. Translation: CASSLTLGLNEQFF.

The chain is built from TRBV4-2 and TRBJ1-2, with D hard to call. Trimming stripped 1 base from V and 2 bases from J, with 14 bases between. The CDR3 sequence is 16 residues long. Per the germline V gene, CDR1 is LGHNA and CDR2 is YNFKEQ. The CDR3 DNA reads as TGTGCCAGCAGCCAAGTCTCCAACTCCGGGAACTATGGCTACACCTTC. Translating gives CASSQVSNSGNYGYTF.

The DNA of the CDR3 is TGTGCCAGCAGCTTTGGACAGGGCTACGAGCAGTACTTC. It yields the protein CASSFGQGYEQYF. V usage is TRBV7-2 and J usage is TRBJ2-7; the match to TRBD1 covers 8 bases. There are 13 residues in the CDR3. With V trimmed by 3 bases and J by 3 bases, 1 base remained unmatched. In germline, CDR1 is SGHTA, CDR2 FQGNSA.

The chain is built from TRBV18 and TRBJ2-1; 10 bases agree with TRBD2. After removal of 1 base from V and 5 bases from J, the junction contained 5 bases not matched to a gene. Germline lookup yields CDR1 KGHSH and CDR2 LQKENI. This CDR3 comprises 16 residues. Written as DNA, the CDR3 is TGTGCCAGCTCACCACGCGGACTAGCGGTTAACAATGAGCAGTTCTTC. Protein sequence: CASSPRGLAVNNEQFF.